The next 9 T cell receptor beta chains were all read from a single sample in a study of cytomegalovirus exposure and HLA in healthy donors. Amplification used 60 Vbeta primers and 13 Jbeta primers. TCRdb keeps only in-frame clones here, not all; method: immunoSEQ multiplex PCR. The sample has around 90,000 clones; more than 65% are singletons. Sequenced sample: PBMCs. The source of these receptors is a man aged 30 to 39 in good health and CMV-seronegative.

The sample holds a few counts of this clone. The V gene is TRBV7-2, the J gene TRBJ2-3, with TRBD2 matching 7 bases. The CDR3 totals 15 residues. The germline V gene has CDR1 SGHTA and CDR2 FQGNSA. After removal of 8 bases from V and 2 bases from J, the junction contained 10 bases not matched to a gene. The CDR3 region has the DNA TGTGCCAGCGTCCGGGACTACCTTTCCACAGATACGCAGTATTTT. It is translated as CASVRDYLSTDTQYF.

The rearrangement joins TRBV5-1 to TRBJ1-1; D is unresolved. Trimming removed 1 base at V and 1 base at J, with 8 bases between. Germline lookup yields CDR1 SGHRS and CDR2 YFSETQ. This CDR3 contains 14 residues. The CDR3 nucleotides are TGCGCCAGCAGCTTGTTTCTAGGGAACACTGAAGCTTTCTTT. This codes for CASSLFLGNTEAFF.

The chain has TRBV19 and TRBJ1-2; possible D gene TRBD1, 5 bases. The CDR3 loop spans 13 amino acids. CDR1 is LNHDA, CDR2 SQIVND, per germline (reference sequence). Trimming removed 7 bases at V and 2 bases at J, with 11 bases between. The CDR3 loop is CASKSGRNYGYTF. For the CDR3, the DNA is TGTGCCAGTAAGTCAGGGCGAAACTATGGCTACACCTTC.

The chain employs TRBV7-2 and TRBJ2-3; TRBD2 is a possible D gene (6 bases). The CDR3 consists of 15 residues. V lost 5 bases and J 1 base, leaving 13 bases between the germline ends. Germline CDR1 SGHTA, CDR2 FQGNSA. CDR3 loop: CASSAASGRTDTQYF. CDR3 DNA: TGTGCCAGCAGCGCAGCGAGCGGGCGCACAGATACGCAGTATTTT.

V gene TRBV5-1 combines with J gene TRBJ1-2; a weak D match, TRBD1 (6 bases). The germline V gene has CDR1 SGHRS and CDR2 YFSETQ. The CDR3 runs 15 residues. Trimming took off 0 bases at V and 2 bases at J, with 11 bases between the two ends. The CDR3 DNA reads TGCGCCAGCAGCTTGGGGGGGACATTAAACTATGGCTACACCTTC. Its protein product is CASSLGGTLNYGYTF.

The chain is built from TRBV10-3 and TRBJ1-4; TRBD1 matches at 7 bases. Germline loops: CDR1 ENHRY, CDR2 SYGVKD. The CDR3 sequence is 14 residues long. Trimming cost V 4 bases and J 8 bases; bases outside gene matches: 7. CDR3 DNA: TGTGCCATCAGTGGCGACAGGGACCGCGAAAAACTGTTTTTT. This translates into CAISGDRDREKLFF.

The J gene is TRBJ1-1, the V gene TRBV6-5; 9 positions agree with TRBD1. The CDR3 is 14 residues long. The V and J ends lost 6 bases and 3 bases, in that order; junction bases with no gene match: 5. Germline-derived CDR1 and CDR2 are MNHEY and SVGAGI. The CDR3 DNA is TGTGCCAGCAGCCAGGACAGGGGATACACTGAAGCTTTCTTT. It encodes CASSQDRGYTEAFF.

This chain connects TRBV5-1 to TRBJ1-4, with 7 nucleotides matching TRBD1. J was trimmed by 8 bases and V by 4 bases; bases with no gene match: 14. The CDR3 runs 16 residues. Germline CDR1 SGHRS, CDR2 YFSETQ. CDR3 DNA: TGCGCCAGCAGCCCGACCCCGGGACAGTCGGAAGAAAAACTGTTTTTT. Protein: CASSPTPGQSEEKLFF.

DNA for the CDR3: TGTGCCAGCAGCTTATTTAGTGGGCAGTCCGTTTCACCCCTCCACTTT. Protein sequence: CASSLFSGQSVSPLHF. This chain joins TRBV7-2 and TRBJ1-6, with D hard to call. The CDR3 has 16 amino acids. Germline-derived CDR1 and CDR2 are SGHTA and FQGNSA. The V end lost 2 bases, the J end lost 9 bases, and 17 bases lay between the germline ends.